This T cell receptor beta chain comes out of a study of blood T cell repertoires in COVID-19. The CDR3 is 16 residues long. Germline-derived CDR1 and CDR2 are KGHDR and SFDVKD. Trimming removed 2 bases from V and 8 bases from J; junction bases left unmatched: 9. Produced via immunoSEQ multiplex PCR; TCRdb's table is partial and in-frame only. In the table there are approximately 66,000 clones, more than 75% of which are singletons. The receptor was isolated from a man between 60 and 75 years old with acute or convalescent COVID-19. The V call is TRBV24-1, the J call TRBJ1-2; 11 positions match TRBD1. Input material: peripheral blood. The DNA of the CDR3 is TGTGCCACCAGTGATTCATCAGGACAGGGGGCTGGAGGCTACACCTTC. The encoded protein is CATSDSSGQGAGGYTF.